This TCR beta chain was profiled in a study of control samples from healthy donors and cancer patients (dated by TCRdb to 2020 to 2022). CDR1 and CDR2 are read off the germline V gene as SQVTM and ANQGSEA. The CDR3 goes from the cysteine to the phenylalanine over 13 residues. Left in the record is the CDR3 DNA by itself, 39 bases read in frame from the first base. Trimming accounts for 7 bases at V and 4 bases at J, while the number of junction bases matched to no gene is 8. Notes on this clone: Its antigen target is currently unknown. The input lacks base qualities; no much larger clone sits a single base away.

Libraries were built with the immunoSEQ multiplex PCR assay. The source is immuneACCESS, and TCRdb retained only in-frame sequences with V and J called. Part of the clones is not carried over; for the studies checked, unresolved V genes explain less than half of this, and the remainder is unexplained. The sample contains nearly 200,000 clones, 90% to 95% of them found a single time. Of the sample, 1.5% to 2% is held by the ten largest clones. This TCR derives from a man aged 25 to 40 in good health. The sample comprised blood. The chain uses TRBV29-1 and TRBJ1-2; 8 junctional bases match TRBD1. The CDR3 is CSGLGQGFYGYTF. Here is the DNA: TGCAGCGGCCTAGGACAGGGCTTCTATGGCTACACCTTC. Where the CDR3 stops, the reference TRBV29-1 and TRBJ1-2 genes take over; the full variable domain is SAVISQKPSRDICQRGTSLTIQCQVDSQVTMMFWYRQQPGQSLTLIATANQGSEATYESGFVIDKFPISRPNLTFSTLTVSNMSPEDSSIYLCSGLGQGFYGYTFGSGTRLTVV.